This T cell receptor (beta chain) was recorded in a study of CD8+CD57+ T cells in acquired aplastic anemia. Study information: On average, sorted CD4+ and CD8+ cells gave about 3.1 ug of DNA.

Unmatched junction bases numbered 11, after V lost 10 bases and J lost 5 bases. The CDR3 totals 13 residues. The germline V gene encodes CDR1 ENHRY and CDR2 SYGVKD. Comments on this clonotype: Its antigen is undetermined.

The template for TCR beta VDJ and CDR3 sequence profiling was genomic DNA. TCRdb redid the calling of the reads with MiXCR, one entry per CDR3 protein. The table includes 250,000 to 350,000 distinct CDR3 sequences, 50% to 70% detected once. Broader study findings: Patients versus controls showed no significant CD8+ Simpson's diversity difference. The study identified around 28 CD8+ CDR3 sequences shared by patients and controls.

The sample consisted of sorted CD4+, CD8+, or CD8+CD57+ T cells (not recorded which) from PBMCs. This receptor was taken from a human donor with severe aplastic anemia or a healthy control (not recorded which). The chain has TRBV10-3 and TRBJ2-7; 7 nucleotides line up with TRBD2. The CDR3 region is CATKGRRENEQYF. The CDR3 nucleotides read TGTGCCACCAAAGGCCGGCGGGAGAACGAGCAGTACTTC.